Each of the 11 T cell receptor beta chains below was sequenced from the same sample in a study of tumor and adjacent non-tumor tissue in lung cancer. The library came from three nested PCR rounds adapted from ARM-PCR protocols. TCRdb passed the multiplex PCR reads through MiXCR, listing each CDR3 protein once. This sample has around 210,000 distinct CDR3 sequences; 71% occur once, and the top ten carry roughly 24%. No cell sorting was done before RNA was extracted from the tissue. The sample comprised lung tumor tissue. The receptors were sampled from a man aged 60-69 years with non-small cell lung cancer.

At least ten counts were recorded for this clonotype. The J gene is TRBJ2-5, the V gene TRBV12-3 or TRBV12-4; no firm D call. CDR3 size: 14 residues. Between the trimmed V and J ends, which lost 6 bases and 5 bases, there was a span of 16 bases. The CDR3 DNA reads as TGTGCCAGCAGCCTCAACATTGGAAAGGAGACCCAGTACTTC. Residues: CASSLNIGKETQYF.

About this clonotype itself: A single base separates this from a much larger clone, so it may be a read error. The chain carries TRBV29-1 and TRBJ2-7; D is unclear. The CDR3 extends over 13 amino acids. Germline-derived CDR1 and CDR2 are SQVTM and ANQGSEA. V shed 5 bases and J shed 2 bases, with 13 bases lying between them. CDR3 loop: CSVYNINTYEQYF. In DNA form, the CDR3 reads TGCAGCGTTTATAATATCAATACCTACGAGCAGTACTTC.

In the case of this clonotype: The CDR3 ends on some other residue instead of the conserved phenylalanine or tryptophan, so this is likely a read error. This CDR3 reads CSVVLQGLTGELFV. The CDR3 DNA reads as TGCAGCGTTGTTTTACAGGGCCTCACCGGGGAGCTGTTTGTT. The V and J genes are TRBV29-1 and TRBJ2-2, with D tentatively TRBD1 (6 bases). Trimming removed 4 bases from V and 4 bases from J, with 13 bases in between. This CDR3 comprises 14 residues. The germline V gene encodes CDR1 SQVTM and CDR2 ANQGSEA.

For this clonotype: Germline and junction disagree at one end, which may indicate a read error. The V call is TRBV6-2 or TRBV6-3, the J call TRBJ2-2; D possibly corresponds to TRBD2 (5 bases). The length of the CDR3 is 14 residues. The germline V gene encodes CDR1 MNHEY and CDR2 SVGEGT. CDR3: CASSGPRDTGELYF. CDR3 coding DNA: TGTGCCAGTAGTGGGCCTCGCGACACCGGGGAGCTGTATTTT.

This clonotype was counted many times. CDR3 amino acids: CSATGGGTDTQYF. As DNA, the CDR3 is TGCAGTGCTACGGGGGGGGGCACAGATACGCAGTATTTT. The chain recombines TRBV20-1 with TRBJ2-3; TRBD2 aligns across 8 bases. V shed 4 bases and J 1 base; nucleotides not matched to a gene: 1. Germline lookup yields CDR1 DFQATT and CDR2 SNEGSKA (reference sequence). The CDR3 contains 13 residues.

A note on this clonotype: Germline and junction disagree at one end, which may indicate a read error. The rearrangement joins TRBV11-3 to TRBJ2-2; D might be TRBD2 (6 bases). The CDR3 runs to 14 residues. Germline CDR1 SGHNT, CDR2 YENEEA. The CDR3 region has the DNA TGTGCCAGCAGCTTAGATTTAGGATTCGGGGGGCTGTTTTTT. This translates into CASSLDLGFGGLFF.

The CDR3 coding sequence is TGTGCCACCAGTCCGACAGGGGCGAGGTACAATGAGCAGTTCTTC. Translation: CATSPTGARYNEQFF. V gene TRBV15 combines with J gene TRBJ2-1, with TRBD1 matching 8 bases. CDR3 length: 15 residues. The germline gives CDR1 LNHNV, CDR2 YYDKDF (reference sequence). V gave up 6 bases and J gave up 4 bases; unmatched junction bases: 8.

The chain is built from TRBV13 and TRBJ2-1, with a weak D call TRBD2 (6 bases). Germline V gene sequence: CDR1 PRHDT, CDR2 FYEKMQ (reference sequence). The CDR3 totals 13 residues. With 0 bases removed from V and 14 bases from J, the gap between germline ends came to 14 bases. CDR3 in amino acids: CASSLGGEKREFF. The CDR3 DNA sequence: TGTGCCAGCAGCTTAGGGGGGGAGAAGCGGGAGTTCTTC.

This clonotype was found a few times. In nucleotides, the CDR3 is TGCAGTGCTAGGCCGGGACTAGCGGGGCCGAGCTCCTACGAGCAGTACTTC. Amino acid sequence: CSARPGLAGPSSYEQYF. This chain links TRBV20-1 with TRBJ2-7, with TRBD2 identical over 13 bases. This CDR3 comprises 17 residues. Germline V CDR1 and CDR2: DFQATT, SNEGSKA (reference sequence). Unmatched junction bases numbered 8, after V lost 3 bases and J lost 0 bases.

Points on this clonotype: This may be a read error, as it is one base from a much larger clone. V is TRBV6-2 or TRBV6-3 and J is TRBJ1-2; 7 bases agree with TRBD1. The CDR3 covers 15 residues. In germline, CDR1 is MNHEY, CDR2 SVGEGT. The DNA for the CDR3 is TGTGCCAGCAGTCCCGGGACAGCTACTAACCATGGCTACACCTTC. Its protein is CASSPGTATNHGYTF.

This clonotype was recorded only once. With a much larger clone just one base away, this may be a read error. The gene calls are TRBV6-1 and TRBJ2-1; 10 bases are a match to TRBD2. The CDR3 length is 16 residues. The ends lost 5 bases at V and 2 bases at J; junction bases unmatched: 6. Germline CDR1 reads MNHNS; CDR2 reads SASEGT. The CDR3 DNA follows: TGTGCCAGCAGTAAAAGCGGGGGGGCCCCCTACAATGAGCAGTTCTTC. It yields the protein CASSKSGGAPYNEQFF.